This record covers a single TCR beta chain. V lost 0 bases, J lost 3 bases, and 7 bases stayed unmatched. Germline V gene sequence: CDR1 MNHNY, CDR2 SVGAGI (reference sequence). There are 16 residues in the CDR3. These data originate in a study of type 1 and type 2 diabetes patients. In the study overall: Donors were type 1 diabetes, type 2 diabetes, or nondiabetic controls. Magnetic bead positive selection isolated CD4+ or CD8+ T cells from PBMCs.

Genomic DNA was the PCR template. Amplification of the beta chain CDR3 used 30 forward and 13 reverse multiplex primers. TCRdb reanalysed the multiplex PCR reads using MiXCR and keeps one entry per CDR3 protein. The table has about 250,000 distinct CDR3 sequences, more than 45% seen once. V and J are TRBV6-6 and TRBJ2-7, with 8 bases aligning to TRBD1. This receptor was obtained from a young man with type 2 diabetes. The sequencing sample was made of peripheral blood mononuclear cells (PBMCs). CDR3 loop: CASSYSRDRRFYEQYF. The CDR3 DNA is TGTGCCAGCAGTTACTCAAGGGACAGGAGATTCTACGAGCAGTACTTC.